The source of this TCR beta chain is a study of blood T cell repertoires in COVID-19. The repertoire was sequenced with immunoSEQ multiplex PCR; TCRdb's copy has only in-frame clones and lacks some. The table shows around 220,000 clones, with around 91% occurring only once. This CDR3 is 15 amino acids long. J lost 0 bases, V lost 2 bases, and 3 bases had no gene match. Germline values: CDR1 MGHRA, CDR2 YSYEKL. The sample comprised PBMCs or T cells enriched from blood (not recorded which). V gene TRBV4-1 combines with J gene TRBJ1-1, with 7 bases lining up with TRBD1. This TCR was recovered from a man in his thirties or forties who had been exposed to COVID-19. CDR3 region: CASSQTGQMNTEAFF. CDR3 nucleotides: TGCGCCAGCAGCCAAACGGGACAGATGAACACTGAAGCTTTCTTT.